A single sample gave rise to the 16 T cell receptor beta chains below, sequenced in a study of T cell changes during pregnancy in multiple sclerosis. Data came from immunoSEQ multiplex PCR; TCRdb stores just in-frame clones and leaves some out. The data contain just under 65,000 clones, about nine tenths of them singletons. The source material was peripheral blood, sampled after pregnancy. All receptors come from a female donor in good health, enrolled as a control in a pregnancy study.

V gene TRBV4-3 combines with J gene TRBJ1-2; 8 bases match TRBD1. In germline, CDR1 is LGHNA, CDR2 YSLEER. The CDR3 covers 14 residues. V lost 0 bases to trimming and J lost 7 bases; unmatched junction nucleotides: 4. CDR3 bases: TGCGCCAGCAGCCAAGAGGACAGGGCGTCTGGCTACACCTTC. This translates into CASSQEDRASGYTF.

The chain recombines TRBV4-2 with TRBJ1-5, with D unclear. Trimming removed 2 bases at V and 0 bases at J, with 14 bases between. The germline gives CDR1 LGHNA, CDR2 YNFKEQ. The CDR3 loop spans 17 amino acids. CDR3 region: CASSQPNPGNSNQPQHF. The CDR3 DNA is TGTGCCAGCAGCCAACCAAATCCCGGGAATAGCAATCAGCCCCAGCATTTT.

The chain employs TRBV6-1 and TRBJ1-2; 10 bases line up with TRBD1. Per the germline V gene, CDR1 is MNHNS and CDR2 is SASEGT. V shed 0 bases, J shed 4 bases, and the junction held 14 bases outside the gene matches. The CDR3 contains 19 residues. The CDR3 nucleotides read TGTGCCAGCAGTGAAGCCAACCTGGTGACAGGGGGCGCTGGCTATGGCTACACCTTC. As protein: CASSEANLVTGGAGYGYTF.

This clone showed up just a few times. CDR3 sequence reads: CASSLARDSGEAFF. CDR3 DNA sequence: TGTGCCAGCAGCTTAGCGAGGGATTCGGGTGAAGCTTTCTTT. The rearrangement joins TRBV7-2 to TRBJ1-1; no definite D call. Deletions cut 0 bases from V and 7 bases from J, with 12 bases between. The germline V gene has CDR1 SGHTA and CDR2 FQGNSA. The CDR3 length is 14 residues.

There are a few counts of this clone. J is TRBJ2-2 and V is TRBV19, with 7 nucleotides matching TRBD1. After removal of 7 bases from V and 4 bases from J, the junction contained 6 bases not matched to a gene. This CDR3 is 14 amino acids long. The germline V gene has CDR1 LNHDA and CDR2 SQIVND (reference sequence). The CDR3 is CASTGQVSTGELFF. In DNA form, the CDR3 reads TGTGCCAGTACCGGACAGGTCTCCACCGGGGAGCTGTTTTTT. The full variable domain, its missing parts supplied by reference TRBV19 and TRBJ2-2, is DGGITQSPKYLFRKEGQNVTLSCEQNLNHDAMYWYRQDPGQGLRLIYYSQIVNDFQKGDIAEGYSVSREKKESFPLTVTSAQKNPTAFYLCASTGQVSTGELFFGEGSRLTVL.

This clone is a singleton in its sample. V gene TRBV9 combines with J gene TRBJ1-3; D remains unclear. The germline gives CDR1 SGDLS, CDR2 YYNGEE. V was trimmed by 0 bases and J by 1 base, leaving 14 bases between them. This CDR3 comprises 17 residues. The chain's CDR3 is CASSVAPDGGSGNTIYF. In DNA, the CDR3 is TGTGCCAGCAGCGTAGCCCCTGACGGAGGATCTGGAAACACCATATATTTT.

J is TRBJ2-5 and V is TRBV29-1; D possibly corresponds to TRBD1 (6 bases). Germline-derived CDR1 and CDR2 are SQVTM and ANQGSEA. V dropped 7 bases and J dropped 5 bases, with 20 bases sitting between them. This CDR3 has 14 residues. This CDR3 reads CSAPGHPSRETQYF. In nucleotides, the CDR3 is TGCAGCGCTCCGGGACACCCCTCTAGGGAGACCCAGTACTTC.

The chain employs TRBV9 and TRBJ2-2; D is possibly TRBD1 (5 bases). CDR3 length equals 15 residues. V was trimmed by 0 bases and J by 7 bases, leaving 13 bases between them. CDR1 is SGDLS, CDR2 YYNGEE, per germline. Here the CDR3 reads CASSVVGRADGELFF. CDR3 bases: TGTGCCAGCAGCGTAGTAGGCAGGGCGGACGGGGAGCTGTTTTTT. Full variable domain (rest looked up from reference TRBV9 and TRBJ2-2): DSGVTQTPKHLITATGQRVTLRCSPRSGDLSVYWYQQSLDQGLQFLIQYYNGEERAKGNILERFSAQQFPDLHSELNLSSLELGDSALYFCASSVVGRADGELFFGEGSRLTVL.

The chain has TRBV7-8 and TRBJ1-1; 7 nucleotides match TRBD1. CDR1 and CDR2 from the germline V gene are SGHVS and FQNEAQ. CDR3 length: 19 residues. J was trimmed by 0 bases and V by 1 base; bases with no gene match: 14. The CDR3 sequence: CASSLVRRGVGAMNTEAFF. The CDR3, as DNA: TGTGCCAGCAGCTTAGTGCGCAGGGGGGTCGGAGCCATGAACACTGAAGCTTTCTTT.

This chain uses TRBV11-1 with TRBJ2-1, with D possibly being TRBD2 (7 bases). Germline V gives CDR1 SGHAT, CDR2 FQDESV (reference sequence). The V end was cut by 3 bases, the J end by 7 bases, with 16 bases between. This CDR3 has 15 amino acids. The DNA for the CDR3 is TGTGCCAGCAGCTTGGGCCGGGGGGCCAGTAATGAGCAGTTCTTC. It encodes CASSLGRGASNEQFF.

The chain recombines TRBV5-6 with TRBJ2-7; the match to TRBD2 covers 8 bases. CDR1 is SGHDT, CDR2 YYEEEE, per germline. The CDR3 totals 17 residues. V gave up 3 bases and J gave up 0 bases; unmatched junction bases: 11. The CDR3 is CASSWRSSGVSSYEQYF. CDR3 DNA: TGTGCCAGCAGCTGGCGGAGTAGCGGGGTGAGCTCCTACGAGCAGTACTTC.

V usage is TRBV30 and J usage is TRBJ1-2; 10 nucleotides agree with TRBD1. This CDR3 comprises 12 residues. Germline V lookup: CDR1 GTSNPN, CDR2 SVGIG (reference sequence). J lost 8 bases, V lost 7 bases, and 7 bases had no gene match. The CDR3 here is CAYTGTGVGYTF. In DNA form, the CDR3 reads TGTGCCTATACCGGGACAGGGGTAGGCTACACCTTC.

The chain recombines TRBV6-6 with TRBJ2-7; 8 nucleotides match TRBD1. This CDR3 has 15 amino acids. Germline V gene data show CDR1 as MNHNY and CDR2 as SVGAGI (reference sequence). V shed 0 bases and J 3 bases; nucleotides not matched to a gene: 4. CDR3 loop: CASSYSGQGDYEQYF. CDR3 nucleotides: TGTGCCAGCAGTTACTCCGGACAGGGAGACTACGAGCAGTACTTC.

This chain connects TRBV4-2 to TRBJ2-1; 9 bases are shared with TRBD2. Germline lookup yields CDR1 LGHNA and CDR2 YNFKEQ. This CDR3 has 17 amino acids. Germline trimming cut 2 bases from V and 1 base from J; bases unmatched to any gene: 6. DNA of the CDR3: TGTGCCAGCAGCCAACCGGCGGGGGGGTTTTCCTACAATGAGCAGTTCTTC. Protein product: CASSQPAGGFSYNEQFF.

The rearrangement links TRBV5-1 to TRBJ1-6; 8 positions agree with TRBD1. This CDR3 contains 15 residues. The V gene end was trimmed by 2 bases and the J gene end by 7 bases; junction bases not matched to a gene: 5. Looked up from germline, CDR1 is SGHRS and CDR2 is YFSETQ. CDR3: CASSFLTGENSPLHF. In DNA form, the CDR3 reads TGCGCCAGCAGCTTTTTGACAGGGGAAAATTCACCCCTCCACTTT.

The chain combines TRBV30 with TRBJ1-3; D may be TRBD1 (5 bases). The CDR3 runs 13 residues. V gave up 8 bases and J gave up 4 bases, with 15 bases separating them. Germline V CDR1 and CDR2: GTSNPN, SVGIG (reference sequence). The CDR3 DNA sequence: TGTGCCCGGACGGCCTCAGGGGGAAACACCATATATTTT. Amino acids: CARTASGGNTIYF.